The T cell receptor beta chain under discussion was sequenced for a study of blood T cell repertoires in COVID-19. Looking at the study overall: Spain, Italy and the United States supplied samples that represented acute and convalescent COVID-19.

In the authors' workflow: Researchers report that nucleated cell counts were estimated from reference gene primer amplification. TCRdb keeps only in-frame clones here, not all; method: immunoSEQ multiplex PCR. V, J and clone size reflect that table, while D and trimming were determined from the DNA. Of over 110,000 clones in the sample, around 83% were seen once. The receptor was derived from a man aged 55 to 69 with active or convalescent COVID-19. The sequenced sample consisted of peripheral blood.

The CDR3 is CASSHQKGRRAATNEKLFF. The CDR3 DNA sequence: TGTGCCAGCAGCCACCAAAAAGGGCGGAGGGCTGCAACTAATGAAAAACTGTTTTTT. This chain links TRBV14 with TRBJ1-4; D is ambiguous. The CDR3 has 19 residues. Germline V CDR1 and CDR2: SGHDN, FVKESK. V lost 3 bases to trimming and J lost 0 bases, with 20 bases between them.